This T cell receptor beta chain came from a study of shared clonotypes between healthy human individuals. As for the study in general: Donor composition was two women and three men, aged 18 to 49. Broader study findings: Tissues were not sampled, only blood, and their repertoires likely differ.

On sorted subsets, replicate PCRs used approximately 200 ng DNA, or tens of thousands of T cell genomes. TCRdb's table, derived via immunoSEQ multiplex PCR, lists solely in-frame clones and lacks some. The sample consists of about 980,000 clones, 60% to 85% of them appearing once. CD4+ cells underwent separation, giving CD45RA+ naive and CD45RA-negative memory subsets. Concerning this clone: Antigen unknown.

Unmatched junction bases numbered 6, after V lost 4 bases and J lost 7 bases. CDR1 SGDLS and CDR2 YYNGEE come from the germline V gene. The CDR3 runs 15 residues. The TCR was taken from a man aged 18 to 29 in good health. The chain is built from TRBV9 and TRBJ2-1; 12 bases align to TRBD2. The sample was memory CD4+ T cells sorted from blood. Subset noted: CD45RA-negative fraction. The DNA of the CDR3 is TGTGCCAGCAGCCGACAGGGACTAGCGGGTAATGAGCAGTTCTTC. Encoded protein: CASSRQGLAGNEQFF. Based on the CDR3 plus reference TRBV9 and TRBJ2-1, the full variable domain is DSGVTQTPKHLITATGQRVTLRCSPRSGDLSVYWYQQSLDQGLQFLIQYYNGEERAKGNILERFSAQQFPDLHSELNLSSLELGDSALYFCASSRQGLAGNEQFFGPGTRLTVL.